This T cell receptor beta chain emerged from a study of blood T cell repertoires in COVID-19. Clones were sequenced by immunoSEQ multiplex PCR, and TCRdb holds only the in-frame ones, with some missing. This table holds 55,000 to 90,000 clones, approximately 77% found once. This CDR3 contains 13 residues. J lost 10 bases, V lost 3 bases, and 7 bases had no gene match. This clonotype was sampled from a woman aged 70 to 79 with acute or convalescent COVID-19. Sequenced material: peripheral blood. The chain carries TRBV12-3 or TRBV12-4 and TRBJ1-1; 8 positions match TRBD1. The chain's CDR3 is CASSFGRGPGAFF. The DNA of the CDR3 is TGTGCCAGCAGTTTTGGCAGGGGGCCTGGAGCTTTCTTT.